A selection of T cell receptor beta chains follows, all from one sample in a study of blood T cells in healthy people across ages. Via MiXCR, TCRdb re-called the 5' RACE reads, giving one row per CDR3 protein. Seen here are approximately 800,000 distinct CDR3 sequences, about 55% observed once, and the top ten hold 41%. The sequencing input was blood. The source of these receptors is a man aged 80 or over in good health. The CDR3 runs from the conserved cysteine through the conserved F or W. A D gene is named only where the DNA matches it firmly. Some rows mark clone size as missing; the rest say once, few, many or name a class of expanded clone.

CDR3 protein | CDR3 DNA | J gene | clone size | V gene | D gene
CASSVGGGSSYNGQFF | TGTGCCAGCAGCGTTGGGGGAGGGAGCTCCTACAATGGGCAGTTCTTC | TRBJ2-1 | - | TRBV9 | TRBD2
CSARDLTADYEQYF | TGCAGTGCTAGAGATCTCACAGCAGACTACGAGCAGTACTTC | TRBJ2-7 | - | TRBV20-1 | -
CASSPPGLAYQETQYF | TGTGCCAGCAGCCCCCCGGGACTAGCCTACCAAGAGACCCAGTACTTC | TRBJ2-5 | once | TRBV7-2 | TRBD2
CASSPRGGGSTDTQYF | TGTGCCAGCAGCCCGCGAGGGGGCGGGAGCACAGATACGCAGTATTTT | TRBJ2-3 | - | TRBV9 | TRBD1
CASSALAWDYGYTF | TGTGCCAGCAGTGCCCTGGCTTGGGACTATGGCTACACCTTC | TRBJ1-2 | - | TRBV6-4 | -
CSARNPLSPGSSYEQYF | TGCAGTGCTAGAAACCCCCTGAGCCCGGGAAGCTCCTACGAGCAGTACTTC | TRBJ2-7 | few | TRBV20-1 | -
CAGSHHFVSYEQYF | TGTGCCGGCAGCCACCATTTCGTCTCCTACGAGCAGTACTTC | TRBJ2-7 | - | TRBV3-1 | -
CASSPRATYEQFF | TGTGCCAGCAGCCCGCGGGCAACCTACGAGCAGTTCTTC | TRBJ2-1 | - | TRBV6-2/TRBV6-3 | -
CASSPGGRAETQYF | TGTGCCAGCAGCCCCGGAGGGCGCGCAGAGACCCAGTACTTC | TRBJ2-5 | few | TRBV7-3 | -
CASSLGARLGEKLFF | TGTGCCAGCAGCTTAGGTGCCAGGTTAGGGGAAAAACTGTTTTTT | TRBJ1-4 | few | TRBV11-2 | -
CSVDDGRETQYF | TGCAGCGTGGACGACGGGAGGGAGACCCAGTACTTC | TRBJ2-5 | - | TRBV29-1 | TRBD2
CSALTSVGGTQYF | TGCAGTGCGCTGACCAGCGTTGGAGGGACCCAGTACTTC | TRBJ2-5 | - | TRBV20-1 | -
CASSSTQAGEQYF | TGTGCCAGCAGCTCCACACAGGCTGGCGAGCAGTACTTC | TRBJ2-7 | - | TRBV12-3/TRBV12-4 | -
CASSFGQGAKNIQYF | TGCGCCAGCAGCTTCGGGCAGGGAGCCAAAAACATTCAGTACTTC | TRBJ2-4 | - | TRBV5-1 | -
CATSSQAGAGWETQYF | TGTGCCACCAGCAGTCAAGCGGGAGCGGGTTGGGAGACCCAGTACTTC | TRBJ2-5 | - | TRBV15 | TRBD2
CSARWEGSSYNSPLHF | TGCAGTGCTAGGTGGGAGGGGAGCTCCTATAATTCACCCCTCCACTTT | TRBJ1-6 | - | TRBV20-1 | -
CASSEHRGGGSSNQPQHF | TGTGCCAGTAGCGAACATCGAGGGGGGGGGTCCTCCAATCAGCCCCAGCATTTT | TRBJ1-5 | - | TRBV19 | -